A selection of T cell receptor beta chains follows, all from one sample in a study of sequential checkpoint blockade in melanoma. Data came from immunoSEQ multiplex PCR; TCRdb stores just in-frame clones and leaves some out. The sample has more than 4,500 clones; 25% to 30% are singletons. Source: tumor tissue (inferred from file names), taken from a patient given nivolumab and ipilimumab in sequence. These receptors all come from a human donor with melanoma. CDR3s include the opening cysteine and the closing phenylalanine or tryptophan. Fields, in order: clone size, D gene, J gene, CDR3 length, V gene, CDR3 DNA, CDR3 protein. The D gene is left open where the match is weak. For some rows the clone size is stated as once, few or many, or as a class when expanded; others skip it.

clone size: NA; D gene: NA; J gene: TRBJ1-1; CDR3 length: 12; V gene: TRBV30; CDR3 DNA: TGTGCCTGGAGACGCGGGAACACTGAAGCTTTCTTT; CDR3 protein: CAWRRGNTEAFF
clone size: once; D gene: NA; J gene: TRBJ1-4; CDR3 length: 13; V gene: TRBV23-1; CDR3 DNA: TGCGCCAGCAGCTTGGAAATAGGCGAAAAACTGTTTTTT; CDR3 protein: CASSLEIGEKLFF
clone size: NA; D gene: NA; J gene: TRBJ1-5; CDR3 length: 13; V gene: TRBV28; CDR3 DNA: TGTGCCAGCAGCAACGGCTTCAATCAGCCCCAGCATTTT; CDR3 protein: CASSNGFNQPQHF
clone size: few; D gene: NA; J gene: TRBJ2-7; CDR3 length: 16; V gene: TRBV4-1; CDR3 DNA: TGCGCCAGCAGCCAGGCTTTACACAGAATCGACTACGAGCAGTACTTC; CDR3 protein: CASSQALHRIDYEQYF
clone size: few; D gene: TRBD1; J gene: TRBJ1-1; CDR3 length: 13; V gene: TRBV23-1; CDR3 DNA: TGCGCCAGCAGGGATACAGGGGCCACTGAAGCTTTCTTT; CDR3 protein: CASRDTGATEAFF
clone size: few; D gene: TRBD1; J gene: TRBJ2-7; CDR3 length: 15; V gene: TRBV19; CDR3 DNA: TGTGCCAGTAGTTTCACGACAGGGGATGGCTACGAGCAGTACTTC; CDR3 protein: CASSFTTGDGYEQYF
clone size: NA; D gene: TRBD1; J gene: TRBJ2-5; CDR3 length: 15; V gene: TRBV5-1; CDR3 DNA: TGCGCCAGCAGCATAGGGACAGTCAACCAAGAGACCCAGTACTTC; CDR3 protein: CASSIGTVNQETQYF
clone size: few; D gene: TRBD1; J gene: TRBJ2-6; CDR3 length: 16; V gene: TRBV9; CDR3 DNA: TGTGCCAGCAGCTCGGGACAGGGCATTGGGGCCAACGTCCTGACTTTC; CDR3 protein: CASSSGQGIGANVLTF
clone size: NA; D gene: TRBD1; J gene: TRBJ2-3; CDR3 length: 14; V gene: TRBV10-2; CDR3 DNA: TGCGCCAGCAGGGACAGGGGACATTTGGATACGCAGTATTTT; CDR3 protein: CASRDRGHLDTQYF
clone size: few; D gene: NA; J gene: TRBJ1-6; CDR3 length: 14; V gene: TRBV6-8; CDR3 DNA: TGTGCCAGCATTACGGGCCCTGATAATTCACCCCTCCACTTT; CDR3 protein: CASITGPDNSPLHF
clone size: NA; D gene: TRBD2; J gene: TRBJ2-7; CDR3 length: 15; V gene: TRBV6-8; CDR3 DNA: TGTGCCAGCAAAAGTAGCGGGAGCAGGGCCTACGAGCAGTACTTC; CDR3 protein: CASKSSGSRAYEQYF
clone size: NA; D gene: NA; J gene: TRBJ2-3; CDR3 length: 16; V gene: TRBV5-1; CDR3 DNA: TGCGCCAGCAGCTTCGGGCTGAGCTTGGCGGCAGATACGCAGTATTTT; CDR3 protein: CASSFGLSLAADTQYF
clone size: NA; D gene: NA; J gene: TRBJ1-5; CDR3 length: 17; V gene: TRBV11-3; CDR3 DNA: TGTGCCAGCAGCTTGAGGCAGGGAGATCCGAGCAATCAGCCCCAGCATTTT; CDR3 protein: CASSLRQGDPSNQPQHF
clone size: few; D gene: TRBD2; J gene: TRBJ2-7; CDR3 length: 14; V gene: TRBV6-8; CDR3 DNA: TGTGCCAGCAGTTACCTAGCGGGAGTGAACGAGCAGTACTTC; CDR3 protein: CASSYLAGVNEQYF
clone size: medium-sized; D gene: NA; J gene: TRBJ1-1; CDR3 length: 15; V gene: TRBV28; CDR3 DNA: TGTGCCAGCAGTTGGGGGGCAGTGAGAACAACTGAAGCTTTCTTT; CDR3 protein: CASSWGAVRTTEAFF
clone size: many; D gene: TRBD2; J gene: TRBJ2-7; CDR3 length: 13; V gene: TRBV2; CDR3 DNA: TGTGCCAGCACGCTAGCGGACTCCTACGAGCAGTACTTC; CDR3 protein: CASTLADSYEQYF
clone size: NA; D gene: NA; J gene: TRBJ1-1; CDR3 length: 14; V gene: TRBV5-1; CDR3 DNA: TGCGCCAGCAGCTTGGATGTGCTGGGCACTGAAGCTTTCTTT; CDR3 protein: CASSLDVLGTEAFF
clone size: once; D gene: TRBD1; J gene: TRBJ1-1; CDR3 length: 15; V gene: TRBV5-1; CDR3 DNA: TGCGCCAGCAGCCTTGATCCCGACAGGGTGACTGAAGCTTTCTTT; CDR3 protein: CASSLDPDRVTEAFF
clone size: NA; D gene: TRBD1; J gene: TRBJ2-7; CDR3 length: 13; V gene: TRBV29-1; CDR3 DNA: TGCAGCGTCGGAAAAACAGGGGGCTACGAGCAGTACTTC; CDR3 protein: CSVGKTGGYEQYF
clone size: NA; D gene: TRBD2; J gene: TRBJ2-2; CDR3 length: 17; V gene: TRBV18; CDR3 DNA: TGTGCCAGCTCACCCCCCGGGCTAGCGGGGAACACCGGGGAGCTGTTTTTT; CDR3 protein: CASSPPGLAGNTGELFF
clone size: few; D gene: TRBD2; J gene: TRBJ2-4; CDR3 length: 14; V gene: TRBV28; CDR3 DNA: TGTGCCAGCAGCCGTAGCGGGAGAGGGGACATTCAGTACTTC; CDR3 protein: CASSRSGRGDIQYF
clone size: many; D gene: NA; J gene: TRBJ2-5; CDR3 length: 14; V gene: TRBV6-8; CDR3 DNA: TGTGCCAGCAGTATTCGGCAGGACCAAGAGACCCAGTACTTC; CDR3 protein: CASSIRQDQETQYF
clone size: few; D gene: NA; J gene: TRBJ2-3; CDR3 length: 14; V gene: TRBV11-3; CDR3 DNA: TGTGCCAGCAGCCGGGATCAGCGGACAGATACGCAGTATTTT; CDR3 protein: CASSRDQRTDTQYF
clone size: NA; D gene: NA; J gene: TRBJ2-2; CDR3 length: 13; V gene: TRBV29-1; CDR3 DNA: TGCAGCGTTGGATACAGTAACACCGGGGAGCTGTTTTTT; CDR3 protein: CSVGYSNTGELFF
clone size: NA; D gene: NA; J gene: TRBJ2-4; CDR3 length: 17; V gene: TRBV1; CDR3 DNA: TGCGCCAGCAGCCAAAGCCCGGGACAAAGAGCCAAAAACATTCAGTACTTC; CDR3 protein: CASSQSPGQRAKNIQYF
clone size: NA; D gene: TRBD2; J gene: TRBJ2-2; CDR3 length: 15; V gene: TRBV19; CDR3 DNA: TGTGCCAGTAGTACTGCGGGGGGGGCCACCGGGGAGCTGTTTTTT; CDR3 protein: CASSTAGGATGELFF
clone size: NA; D gene: TRBD1; J gene: TRBJ2-3; CDR3 length: 15; V gene: TRBV5-1; CDR3 DNA: TGCGCCAGCAGCACCGCAGGGGGTTCGGGAGATACGCAGTATTTT; CDR3 protein: CASSTAGGSGDTQYF
clone size: NA; D gene: TRBD1; J gene: TRBJ1-5; CDR3 length: 16; V gene: TRBV10-3; CDR3 DNA: TGTGCCATCAGTGAGACGACCGGGACAGGGCATCAGCCCCAGCATTTT; CDR3 protein: CAISETTGTGHQPQHF
clone size: NA; D gene: TRBD1; J gene: TRBJ1-2; CDR3 length: 15; V gene: TRBV18; CDR3 DNA: TGTGCCAGCTCACCGCCCGACAGGGAGTACTATGGCTACACCTTC; CDR3 protein: CASSPPDREYYGYTF
clone size: medium-sized; D gene: NA; J gene: TRBJ2-7; CDR3 length: 14; V gene: TRBV6-8; CDR3 DNA: TGTGCCAGCAGATTTGGACGGTTGACCTACGAGCAGTACTTC; CDR3 protein: CASRFGRLTYEQYF
clone size: many; D gene: TRBD2; J gene: TRBJ2-7; CDR3 length: 16; V gene: TRBV6-8; CDR3 DNA: TGTGCCAGCAAAGTCGGGGGCCTAGCGGGTTCCTACGAGCAGTACTTC; CDR3 protein: CASKVGGLAGSYEQYF
clone size: medium-sized; D gene: NA; J gene: TRBJ2-2; CDR3 length: 15; V gene: TRBV9; CDR3 DNA: TGTGCCTCCTCCAATGAGGGTGGTTTAGCCGGGGAGCTGTTTTTT; CDR3 protein: CASSNEGGLAGELFF
clone size: NA; D gene: NA; J gene: TRBJ2-3; CDR3 length: 14; V gene: TRBV7-1; CDR3 DNA: TGTGCCAGCAGCCCGGTCGGTGGGTCAGATACGCAGTATTTT; CDR3 protein: CASSPVGGSDTQYF
clone size: NA; D gene: NA; J gene: TRBJ1-2; CDR3 length: 13; V gene: TRBV1; CDR3 DNA: TGCGCCAGCAGCCAAACGGGGTCGTATGGCTACACCTTC; CDR3 protein: CASSQTGSYGYTF